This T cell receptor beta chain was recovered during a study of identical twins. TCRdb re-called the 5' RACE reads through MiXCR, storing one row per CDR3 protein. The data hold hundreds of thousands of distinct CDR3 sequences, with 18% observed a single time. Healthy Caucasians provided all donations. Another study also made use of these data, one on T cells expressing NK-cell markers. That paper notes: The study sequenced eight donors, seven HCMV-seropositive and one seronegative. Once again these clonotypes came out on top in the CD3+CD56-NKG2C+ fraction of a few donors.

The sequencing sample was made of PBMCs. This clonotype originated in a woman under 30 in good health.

The CDR3 here is CASSAQVAGIYNEQFF. In DNA form, the CDR3 reads TGTGCCAGCAGCGCCCAAGTAGCGGGAATATACAATGAGCAGTTCTTC. The V gene is TRBV9, the J gene TRBJ2-1, with 8 bases identical to TRBD2. This CDR3 spans 16 amino acids. Trimming took 3 bases from V and 4 from J; bases not matched to a gene: 9. The germline V gene has CDR1 SGDLS and CDR2 YYNGEE.